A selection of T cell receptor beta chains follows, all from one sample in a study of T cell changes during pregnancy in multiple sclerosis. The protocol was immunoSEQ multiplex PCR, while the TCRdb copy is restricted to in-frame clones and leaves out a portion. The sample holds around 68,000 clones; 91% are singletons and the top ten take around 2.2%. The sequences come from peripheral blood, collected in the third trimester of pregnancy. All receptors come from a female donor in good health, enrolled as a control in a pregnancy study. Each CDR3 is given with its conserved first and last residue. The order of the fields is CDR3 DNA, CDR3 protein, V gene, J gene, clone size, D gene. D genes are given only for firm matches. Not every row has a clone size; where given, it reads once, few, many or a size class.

cdr3_nt: TGTGCCAGCAGCTTCGGGGTCCGCACTGAAGCTTTCTTT
cdr3_aa: CASSFGVRTEAFF
v_call: TRBV7-6
j_call: TRBJ1-1
clone_size: NA
d_call: NA

cdr3_nt: TGTGCCAGTAGTCCTGGACTAGCGGGTTACGAGCAGTACTTC
cdr3_aa: CASSPGLAGYEQYF
v_call: TRBV19
j_call: TRBJ2-7
clone_size: NA
d_call: TRBD2

cdr3_nt: TGTGCCAGCAGCTCACAAGAGACCCAGTACTTC
cdr3_aa: CASSSQETQYF
v_call: TRBV7-8
j_call: TRBJ2-5
clone_size: NA
d_call: NA

cdr3_nt: TGTGCCAGCAAGGACTACCAAGAGACCCAGTACTTC
cdr3_aa: CASKDYQETQYF
v_call: TRBV2
j_call: TRBJ2-5
clone_size: NA
d_call: NA

cdr3_nt: TGTGCCAGCAGTACCGGGACAGGGGACACCGGGGAGCTGTTTTTT
cdr3_aa: CASSTGTGDTGELFF
v_call: TRBV25-1
j_call: TRBJ2-2
clone_size: NA
d_call: TRBD1

cdr3_nt: TGTGCCAGCACCATCGGCGACTATTTGAATGAGCAGTTCTTC
cdr3_aa: CASTIGDYLNEQFF
v_call: TRBV2
j_call: TRBJ2-1
clone_size: NA
d_call: NA

cdr3_nt: TGTGCCAGCAGCCTCACTAGCGGGGGCGATGATCAGTACTTC
cdr3_aa: CASSLTSGGDDQYF
v_call: TRBV27
j_call: TRBJ2-7
clone_size: NA
d_call: TRBD2

cdr3_nt: TGTGCCAGCAGTTATAGCGGGGGGGGCAATGAGCAGTTCTTC
cdr3_aa: CASSYSGGGNEQFF
v_call: TRBV6-5
j_call: TRBJ2-1
clone_size: NA
d_call: TRBD2

cdr3_nt: TGCGCCAGCAGCTTGGGGGACCGCGGGGGTGAAAAACTGTTTTTT
cdr3_aa: CASSLGDRGGEKLFF
v_call: TRBV5-1
j_call: TRBJ1-4
clone_size: NA
d_call: NA

cdr3_nt: TGTGCCAGCAGTTCCGGACAGGGGGCCGCAGATACGCAGTATTTT
cdr3_aa: CASSSGQGAADTQYF
v_call: TRBV28
j_call: TRBJ2-3
clone_size: NA
d_call: TRBD1

cdr3_nt: TGCGCCAGCAGCTTACAGGCCCGTGAGCAGTACTTC
cdr3_aa: CASSLQAREQYF
v_call: TRBV5-1
j_call: TRBJ2-7
clone_size: NA
d_call: NA

cdr3_nt: TGTGCCAGCTCACCACCTGCGCGGCAGGGGAGCGATGGCTACACCTTC
cdr3_aa: CASSPPARQGSDGYTF
v_call: TRBV18
j_call: TRBJ1-2
clone_size: NA
d_call: NA

cdr3_nt: TGTGCCAGCAGCCAAGAAACTAGCGGGAGTGATGAGCAGTTCTTC
cdr3_aa: CASSQETSGSDEQFF
v_call: TRBV4-2
j_call: TRBJ2-1
clone_size: few
d_call: TRBD2

cdr3_nt: TGTGCCAGCAGACTACAGGCTTACGAGCAGTACTTC
cdr3_aa: CASRLQAYEQYF
v_call: TRBV2
j_call: TRBJ2-7
clone_size: NA
d_call: NA

cdr3_nt: TGTGCCAGCAGCCCCTCAGTTTCGACCTACGAGCAGTACTTC
cdr3_aa: CASSPSVSTYEQYF
v_call: TRBV7-6
j_call: TRBJ2-7
clone_size: NA
d_call: NA

cdr3_nt: TGTGCCAGCAGCCAATTGGGGCTGAAGGATGGCTACACCTTC
cdr3_aa: CASSQLGLKDGYTF
v_call: TRBV16
j_call: TRBJ1-2
clone_size: NA
d_call: NA

cdr3_nt: TGTGCCAGCAGCGCAGGGACTAGCGGGGGCGCTGACAAAGGTACGCAGTATTTT
cdr3_aa: CASSAGTSGGADKGTQYF
v_call: TRBV9
j_call: TRBJ2-3
clone_size: NA
d_call: TRBD2

cdr3_nt: TGTGCCAGCAGCGTAGGGGGGGGCCGCAACAACGCTGAAGCTTTCTTT
cdr3_aa: CASSVGGGRNNAEAFF
v_call: TRBV9
j_call: TRBJ1-1
clone_size: NA
d_call: NA

cdr3_nt: TGTGCCAGCAGCCTAGGGGCCTTGAACACCGGGGAGCTGTTTTTT
cdr3_aa: CASSLGALNTGELFF
v_call: TRBV5-4
j_call: TRBJ2-2
clone_size: NA
d_call: NA

cdr3_nt: TGTGCCAGTAGTCCCGCCCGGGGAATGAACACTGAAGCTTTCTTT
cdr3_aa: CASSPARGMNTEAFF
v_call: TRBV19
j_call: TRBJ1-1
clone_size: NA
d_call: NA

cdr3_nt: TGTGCCAGCAGCGGACAGGGGTATGGCTACACCTTC
cdr3_aa: CASSGQGYGYTF
v_call: TRBV7-9
j_call: TRBJ1-2
clone_size: NA
d_call: TRBD1

cdr3_nt: TGTGCCAGCAGCTTAGCGGGAGGGCAGTTCTTC
cdr3_aa: CASSLAGGQFF
v_call: TRBV6-1
j_call: TRBJ2-1
clone_size: NA
d_call: TRBD2

cdr3_nt: TGTGCCACCAGCAGAGATAAAAGTCTCTCCAGTGGCTACACCTTC
cdr3_aa: CATSRDKSLSSGYTF
v_call: TRBV15
j_call: TRBJ1-2
clone_size: NA
d_call: NA

cdr3_nt: TGCAGCGTTGGGACTAGCGGGAGGTTGGAGCAGTACTTC
cdr3_aa: CSVGTSGRLEQYF
v_call: TRBV29-1
j_call: TRBJ2-7
clone_size: NA
d_call: TRBD2

cdr3_nt: TGTGCCAGCAGCAAAGGGGGACTTGAGCGACGGGAGAGTAATGAGCAGTTCTTC
cdr3_aa: CASSKGGLERRESNEQFF
v_call: TRBV21-1
j_call: TRBJ2-1
clone_size: NA
d_call: NA

cdr3_nt: TGTGCCAGCAGCCCCACCGGGACAGGGGGCGAAAAACTGTTTTTT
cdr3_aa: CASSPTGTGGEKLFF
v_call: TRBV7-9
j_call: TRBJ1-4
clone_size: NA
d_call: TRBD1

cdr3_nt: TGTGCCAGCAGCGCGAATTATCCCATAGAGACCCAGTACTTC
cdr3_aa: CASSANYPIETQYF
v_call: TRBV5-4
j_call: TRBJ2-5
clone_size: NA
d_call: NA

cdr3_nt: TGTGCCAGCAGCCCCGGGACACGACAACCGGATACGCAGTATTTT
cdr3_aa: CASSPGTRQPDTQYF
v_call: TRBV11-3
j_call: TRBJ2-3
clone_size: NA
d_call: NA

cdr3_nt: TGTGCCAGCAGTGACGGAACAGAACCGGATACGCAGTATTTT
cdr3_aa: CASSDGTEPDTQYF
v_call: TRBV6-4
j_call: TRBJ2-3
clone_size: NA
d_call: NA

cdr3_nt: TGCGCCAGCAGCTTGCCTCCACCGGTCAAACTAGGGTATGGCTACACCTTC
cdr3_aa: CASSLPPPVKLGYGYTF
v_call: TRBV5-1
j_call: TRBJ1-2
clone_size: NA
d_call: NA

cdr3_nt: TGCGCCAGCAGCCATCGCCGGACTCTCGAGCAGTACTTC
cdr3_aa: CASSHRRTLEQYF
v_call: TRBV10-2
j_call: TRBJ2-7
clone_size: NA
d_call: NA

cdr3_nt: TGTGCCAGCAGTACAGGGAACAATCAGCCCCAGCATTTT
cdr3_aa: CASSTGNNQPQHF
v_call: TRBV6-5
j_call: TRBJ1-5
clone_size: NA
d_call: NA

cdr3_nt: TGCAGCGCAAACCGAGGGGGGGGCGGTCCAGTTACGCAGTATTTT
cdr3_aa: CSANRGGGGPVTQYF
v_call: TRBV29-1
j_call: TRBJ2-3
clone_size: NA
d_call: NA

cdr3_nt: TGTGCCAGCAGACGGACAAATACCCATGGCTACACCTTC
cdr3_aa: CASRRTNTHGYTF
v_call: TRBV27
j_call: TRBJ1-2
clone_size: NA
d_call: NA

cdr3_nt: TGTGCCAGCAGTCCCACGACCGGGACAAACTATGGCTACACCTTC
cdr3_aa: CASSPTTGTNYGYTF
v_call: TRBV27
j_call: TRBJ1-2
clone_size: NA
d_call: NA

cdr3_nt: TGCGCCAGCAGCTCCCCCGCCGTCCAACCGGAGGACAATGAGCAGTTCTTC
cdr3_aa: CASSSPAVQPEDNEQFF
v_call: TRBV5-1
j_call: TRBJ2-1
clone_size: NA
d_call: NA

cdr3_nt: TGTGCCTGGAGTGTAAACAGATTCAACACTGAAGCTTTCTTT
cdr3_aa: CAWSVNRFNTEAFF
v_call: TRBV30
j_call: TRBJ1-1
clone_size: NA
d_call: NA

cdr3_nt: TGTGCCAGCAGTAGGACAGGGGGCACCGGGGAGCTGTTTTTT
cdr3_aa: CASSRTGGTGELFF
v_call: TRBV6-5
j_call: TRBJ2-2
clone_size: NA
d_call: TRBD1

cdr3_nt: TGCGCCAGCAGCCAAGGGGCATCTAAAGCTTTCTTT
cdr3_aa: CASSQGASKAFF
v_call: TRBV4-1
j_call: TRBJ1-1
clone_size: NA
d_call: NA

cdr3_nt: TGTGCCACCACCGGGACTAGCGGTTACGAGCAGTACTTC
cdr3_aa: CATTGTSGYEQYF
v_call: TRBV19
j_call: TRBJ2-7
clone_size: NA
d_call: TRBD2

cdr3_nt: TGCGCCAGCAGCTTGGCCGGGACAGGGCCCATGAACACTGAAGCTTTCTTT
cdr3_aa: CASSLAGTGPMNTEAFF
v_call: TRBV5-1
j_call: TRBJ1-1
clone_size: NA
d_call: TRBD1

cdr3_nt: TGTGCCTGGAGTGAGACTAGCGGGGGGTGGAGAGATACGCAGTATTTT
cdr3_aa: CAWSETSGGWRDTQYF
v_call: TRBV30
j_call: TRBJ2-3
clone_size: NA
d_call: TRBD2

cdr3_nt: TGCGCCAGCAGGGGGGGAGCTGAGCAGTACTTC
cdr3_aa: CASRGGAEQYF
v_call: TRBV5-1
j_call: TRBJ2-7
clone_size: few
d_call: NA

cdr3_nt: TGTGCCAGCAGCACCGGGACAGTCTATGGCTACACCTTC
cdr3_aa: CASSTGTVYGYTF
v_call: TRBV7-8
j_call: TRBJ1-2
clone_size: few
d_call: TRBD1

cdr3_nt: TGCGCCAGCAGCCCCCTCCCGGGACTAGCGGGTTGGAATGAGCAGTTCTTC
cdr3_aa: CASSPLPGLAGWNEQFF
v_call: TRBV5-1
j_call: TRBJ2-1
clone_size: NA
d_call: TRBD2

cdr3_nt: TGTGCCAGCAGCTCGGGACTTTACTACGAGCAGTACTTC
cdr3_aa: CASSSGLYYEQYF
v_call: TRBV7-9
j_call: TRBJ2-7
clone_size: NA
d_call: NA

cdr3_nt: TGTGCCAGCAGCCCGGGAGGATGGGAGAACACTGAAGCTTTCTTT
cdr3_aa: CASSPGGWENTEAFF
v_call: TRBV11-3
j_call: TRBJ1-1
clone_size: NA
d_call: NA

cdr3_nt: TGTGCCAGCAGCCAAGGACTAGCGGGAGGGTTGCAGTTCTTC
cdr3_aa: CASSQGLAGGLQFF
v_call: TRBV4-2
j_call: TRBJ2-1
clone_size: NA
d_call: TRBD2

cdr3_nt: TGTGCCAGCAGCTTTACAGTTATACAAGAGACCCAGTACTTC
cdr3_aa: CASSFTVIQETQYF
v_call: TRBV5-8
j_call: TRBJ2-5
clone_size: once
d_call: NA

cdr3_nt: TGTGCCTGGAGTCCCCTAGCAGATACGCAGTATTTT
cdr3_aa: CAWSPLADTQYF
v_call: TRBV30
j_call: TRBJ2-3
clone_size: NA
d_call: NA

cdr3_nt: TGTGCCTGGATCTCCCAAGAGACCCAGTACTTC
cdr3_aa: CAWISQETQYF
v_call: TRBV30
j_call: TRBJ2-5
clone_size: NA
d_call: NA

cdr3_nt: TGTGCCAGCAGTACCGCGGGCCCCGGCGGGGAGCAGTACTTC
cdr3_aa: CASSTAGPGGEQYF
v_call: TRBV27
j_call: TRBJ2-7
clone_size: NA
d_call: NA

cdr3_nt: TGTGCCGGACGACAGGGTCGAGACTTGGGAGCTTTCTTT
cdr3_aa: CAGRQGRDLGAFF
v_call: TRBV6-1
j_call: TRBJ1-1
clone_size: NA
d_call: TRBD1

cdr3_nt: TGTGCCAGTAGCTTAGGGGCCGAAACTGAAGCTTTCTTT
cdr3_aa: CASSLGAETEAFF
v_call: TRBV19
j_call: TRBJ1-1
clone_size: NA
d_call: NA